This is a list of T cell receptor beta chains from one sample in a study of cytomegalovirus exposure and HLA in healthy donors. Here immunoSEQ multiplex PCR was the method, and the copy in TCRdb shows in-frame clones only, minus some. The sample yields some 150,000 clones, about a tenth seen once. Specimen: PBMCs. All receptors derive from a male donor in good health and CMV-seronegative. The CDR3 runs from the conserved cysteine through the conserved F or W. Each record gives: J gene, D gene, clone size, V gene, CDR3 protein, CDR3 DNA. The D gene is left open where the match is weak. The listing skips clone size in some rows; elsewhere it reads once, few, many or a size class.

TRBJ2-1 | TRBD1 | . | TRBV11-2 | CASRPTGAEEQFF | TGTGCCAGCAGGCCTACAGGGGCGGAAGAGCAGTTCTTC
TRBJ2-3 | TRBD2 | . | TRBV27 | CASSLTGGTDTQYF | TGTGCCAGCAGTTTAACCGGGGGGACAGATACGCAGTATTTT
TRBJ1-1 | . | . | TRBV27 | CASSLGLDTEAFF | TGTGCCAGCAGTTTAGGACTGGACACTGAAGCTTTCTTT
TRBJ1-5 | TRBD1 | . | TRBV4-3 | CASSPRMGQGEQPQHF | TGCGCCAGCAGCCCGCGTATGGGACAGGGGGAGCAGCCCCAGCATTTT
TRBJ1-1 | . | . | TRBV4-1 | CASSPKGGGAFF | TGCGCCAGCAGTCCTAAAGGGGGGGGAGCTTTCTTT
TRBJ1-4 | . | few | TRBV4-2 | CASSQEDRPNEKLFF | TGTGCCAGCAGCCAAGAGGACAGACCTAATGAAAAACTGTTTTTT
TRBJ2-1 | TRBD2 | . | TRBV27 | CASSLRGGYNEQFF | TGTGCCAGCAGTTTACGGGGGGGTTACAATGAGCAGTTCTTC
TRBJ1-1 | . | few | TRBV9 | CASSAQGLGTEAFF | TGTGCCAGCAGCGCACAGGGATTGGGCACTGAAGCTTTCTTT
TRBJ2-7 | TRBD1 | few | TRBV4-3 | CASSQGSAGTDNYEQYF | TGCGCCAGCAGCCAAGGGTCCGCCGGGACAGATAACTACGAGCAGTACTTC
TRBJ1-2 | . | few | TRBV11-2 | CASRTNEANYGYTF | TGTGCCAGCAGAACTAACGAAGCTAACTATGGCTACACCTTC
TRBJ1-2 | TRBD1 | . | TRBV4-2 | CASSPGQGWANYGYTF | TGTGCCAGCAGCCCCGGACAGGGATGGGCTAACTATGGCTACACCTTC
TRBJ2-7 | . | few | TRBV4-3 | CASSPGLDNSYEQYF | TGCGCCAGCAGCCCAGGGCTAGACAACTCCTACGAGCAGTACTTC
TRBJ2-5 | TRBD2 | few | TRBV11-3 | CASSFLAGETQYF | TGTGCCAGCAGCTTCCTAGCGGGAGAGACCCAGTACTTC
TRBJ2-7 | TRBD1 | few | TRBV28 | CASSFSTGVLPEQYF | TGTGCCAGCAGTTTCTCGACAGGGGTCCTCCCCGAGCAGTACTTC
TRBJ2-7 | TRBD1 | few | TRBV28 | CASSFRGRSYEQYF | TGTGCCAGCAGTTTCAGGGGGCGATCCTACGAGCAGTACTTC
TRBJ2-1 | TRBD1 | . | TRBV6-1 | CASSGVGTGMYNEQFF | TGTGCCAGCAGTGGGGTCGGGACAGGGATGTACAATGAGCAGTTCTTC
TRBJ2-3 | . | few | TRBV7-2 | CASSRASGELTDTQYF | TGTGCCAGCAGTCGAGCATCTGGGGAGCTCACAGATACGCAGTATTTT
TRBJ2-5 | . | . | TRBV6-5 | CASSQVGSWETQYF | TGTGCCAGCAGCCAGGTGGGCTCCTGGGAGACCCAGTACTTC
TRBJ1-2 | . | . | TRBV5-6 | CASSLVGGAEGYTF | TGTGCCAGCAGCTTGGTTGGGGGCGCGGAAGGCTACACCTTC
TRBJ1-4 | . | . | TRBV19 | CASSIREKLFF | TGTGCCAGTAGTATTCGGGAAAAACTGTTTTTT
TRBJ2-6 | . | . | TRBV28 | CASRPGSGANVLTF | TGTGCCAGCAGACCAGGGTCCGGGGCCAACGTCCTGACTTTC
TRBJ2-7 | . | few | TRBV7-6 | CASSFEDGSSYEQYF | TGTGCCAGCAGCTTCGAGGACGGGAGCTCCTACGAGCAGTACTTC
TRBJ1-4 | TRBD1 | . | TRBV23-1 | CASSQSGRTGVHEKLFF | TGCGCCAGCAGTCAATCGGGCCGGACAGGGGTCCATGAAAAACTGTTTTTT
TRBJ2-2 | TRBD2 | . | TRBV19 | CASSIGGGARTGELFF | TGTGCCAGTAGTATCGGCGGGGGGGCACGCACCGGGGAGCTGTTTTTT
TRBJ2-1 | TRBD2 | few | TRBV28 | CASRGAGNTYNEQFF | TGTGCCAGCAGGGGAGCGGGGAACACCTACAATGAGCAGTTCTTC
TRBJ2-7 | . | few | TRBV28 | CASSLSGAKRDF | TGTGCCAGCAGTTTATCAGGGGCGAAAAGGGACTTC
TRBJ2-7 | . | few | TRBV6-5 | CASKPAGESYEQYF | TGTGCCAGCAAACCCGCAGGGGAGTCCTACGAGCAGTACTTC
TRBJ2-1 | TRBD2 | few | TRBV11-3 | CASSLVLAGEKNNEQFF | TGTGCCAGCAGCTTAGTGCTAGCGGGAGAGAAAAACAATGAGCAGTTCTTC
TRBJ1-2 | TRBD1 | . | TRBV9 | CASSPRTGSPYTF | TGTGCCAGCAGCCCCCGGACAGGGTCACCCTACACCTTC
TRBJ1-1 | . | few | TRBV5-1 | CASSLEGGEDEAFF | TGCGCCAGCAGCTTGGAAGGGGGGGAAGATGAAGCTTTCTTT
TRBJ1-1 | . | . | TRBV10-3 | CAISESPELLNTEAFF | TGTGCCATCAGTGAGTCCCCGGAGCTGTTGAACACTGAAGCTTTCTTT
TRBJ1-5 | . | . | TRBV7-2 | CASSLAGAPPQHF | TGTGCCAGCAGCTTAGCGGGGGCCCCGCCCCAGCATTTT
TRBJ1-2 | TRBD1 | few | TRBV19 | CASTDRGPVHYGYTF | TGTGCCAGTACCGACAGGGGGCCGGTACACTATGGCTACACCTTC
TRBJ2-1 | . | few | TRBV4-3 | CASSQDRLAGKGSFF | TGCGCCAGCAGCCAAGATCGTTTGGCAGGGAAGGGTTCGTTCTTC
TRBJ2-3 | . | . | TRBV29-1 | CSVEDDLRDYNADTQYF | TGCAGCGTTGAAGATGACCTCAGGGATTATAATGCAGATACGCAGTATTTT